These 27 T cell receptor beta chains were sequenced from one sample in a study of OX40 agonist ivuxolimab in advanced cancers. The method behind the library was the immunoSEQ multiplex PCR assay. TCRdb retrieved this table from immuneACCESS and kept in-frame rearrangements only. Not all clones are present; in checked studies, unresolved V genes account for under half, and no reason is known for the remainder. A total of more than 25,000 clones appear in this sample, 70% to 85% of them only once. The top ten hold 25% to 30% of the sample. Sequences were derived from CD4+ or CD8+ T cells sorted from blood, sampled in a trial of the OX40 agonist ivuxolimab. These receptors were obtained from an adult with an advanced solid tumor such as melanoma, head and neck, liver or kidney cancer.

The rearrangement uses TRBV29-1 and TRBJ1-2; the D gene is possibly TRBD1 (5 bases). The germline V and J ends were trimmed by 7 bases and 3 bases, with 15 bases remaining between them. The CDR3 is made up of 13 amino acids. From germline, CDR1 is SQVTM and CDR2 ANQGSEA. The CDR3 sequence is CSADRLWDYGYTF. The DNA of the CDR3 is TGCAGCGCTGACAGATTATGGGACTATGGCTACACCTTC.

The rearrangement uses TRBV5-1 and TRBJ2-7; TRBD1 matches 9 bases. Germline V lookup: CDR1 SGHRS, CDR2 YFSETQ. The CDR3 contains 15 residues. Trimming removed 4 bases from V and 4 bases from J; junction bases left unmatched: 9. CDR3 protein: CASSPWGQGGYEQYF. The DNA for the CDR3 is TGCGCCAGCAGCCCATGGGGACAGGGTGGGTACGAGCAGTACTTC.

This chain joins TRBV7-8 and TRBJ2-7; TRBD1 matches 8 bases. The CDR3 spans 16 residues. CDR1 is SGHVS, CDR2 FQNEAQ, per germline. The trim removed 5 bases at V and 0 bases at J, leaving 9 bases unmatched. As DNA, the CDR3 is TGTGCCAGCAGCCGTACCGGGACAGGCAGCTCCTACGAGCAGTACTTC. This gives the protein CASSRTGTGSSYEQYF. Combining the CDR3 with reference TRBV7-8 and TRBJ2-7 gives the whole variable domain GAGVSQSPRYKVAKRGQDVALRCDPISGHVSLFWYQQALGQGPEFLTYFQNEAQLDKSGLPSDRFFAERPEGSVSTLKIQRTQQEDSAVYLCASSRTGTGSSYEQYFGPGTRLTVT.

The chain links TRBV7-9 to TRBJ1-2; 7 bases are shared with TRBD1. The CDR3 has 14 amino acids. Losses at the gene ends were 1 base for V and 6 bases for J; bases not matched to a gene: 5. Germline V CDR1 and CDR2: SEHNR, FQNEAQ (reference sequence). CDR3 protein: CASSLGGGVDGYTF. CDR3 coding DNA: TGTGCCAGCAGCTTAGGAGGGGGCGTAGATGGCTACACCTTC.

The chain has TRBV28 and TRBJ1-2; D is perhaps TRBD1 (5 bases). V lost 7 bases, J lost 3 bases, and 15 bases lay in between. The CDR3 spans 14 residues. Germline-derived CDR1 and CDR2 are MDHEN and SYDVKM. CDR3 amino acids: CASTGGAKDYGYTF. CDR3 sequence (DNA): TGTGCCAGCACCGGAGGGGCTAAGGACTATGGCTACACCTTC.

In its sample, this clone was seen a few times. This chain connects TRBV19 to TRBJ1-6; 7 positions match TRBD1. This CDR3 spans 14 amino acids. V shed 3 bases and J 13 bases; nucleotides not matched to a gene: 9. Per germline, CDR1 LNHDA and CDR2 SQIVND (reference sequence). The CDR3 nucleotides are TGTGCCAGTAGTATGGGAGCGACAGGGTCTCCCCTCCACTTT. Its protein product is CASSMGATGSPLHF.

The chain links TRBV4-2 to TRBJ1-5; TRBD1 matches 9 bases. Trimming cost V 0 bases and J 7 bases; bases outside gene matches: 7. This CDR3 contains 16 residues. Germline V lookup: CDR1 LGHNA, CDR2 YNFKEQ. Written as DNA, the CDR3 is TGTGCCAGCAGCCAAGATCGAACAGGGGGCCAACAGCCCCAGCATTTT. Translation: CASSQDRTGGQQPQHF.

The CDR3, as DNA: TGCAGCGTTTCCGGACAGGGGGGGTACAATGAGCAGTTCTTC. Translation gives CSVSGQGGYNEQFF. This chain links TRBV29-1 with TRBJ2-1; TRBD1 aligns across 10 bases. V was clipped by 5 bases and J by 4 bases; unmatched bases: 5. The CDR3 runs 14 residues. CDR1 SQVTM and CDR2 ANQGSEA come from the germline V gene.

The chain joins TRBV19 to TRBJ1-5; D uncertain. This CDR3 comprises 9 residues. Between the trimmed V and J ends, which lost 9 bases and 7 bases, there was a span of 4 bases. Looked up from germline, CDR1 is LNHDA and CDR2 is SQIVND (reference sequence). The CDR3 DNA sequence: TGTGCCAGCGGACAGCCCCAGCATTTT. Its translation: CASGQPQHF. The full variable domain, rest sourced from reference TRBV19 and TRBJ1-5, is DGGITQSPKYLFRKEGQNVTLSCEQNLNHDAMYWYRQDPGQGLRLIYYSQIVNDFQKGDIAEGYSVSREKKESFPLTVTSAQKNPTAFYLCASGQPQHFGDGTRLSIL.

This clone is medium-sized by share. The V call is TRBV6-1, the J call TRBJ2-7; D may be TRBD2 (7 bases). The V end was cut by 1 base, the J end by 0 bases, with 10 bases between. The CDR3 sequence is 15 residues long. Germline V gene sequence: CDR1 MNHNS, CDR2 SASEGT. The CDR3 DNA reads as TGTGCCAGCAGTGAAGAGGGGGGGCTCTCCTACGAGCAGTACTTC. It is translated as CASSEEGGLSYEQYF.

This clone was detected only once. V usage is TRBV15 and J usage is TRBJ2-7; no clear D. CDR1 and CDR2 (germline): LNHNV, YYDKDF (reference sequence). The germline V and J ends were trimmed by 3 bases and 3 bases, with 12 bases remaining between them. CDR3 length: 14 residues. CDR3 nucleotides: TGTGCCACCAGCAGTCTGGAAGTTGGCTACGAGCAGTACTTC. It yields the protein CATSSLEVGYEQYF.

This sequence joins TRBV7-8 and TRBJ2-7, with TRBD2 matching over 11 bases. J lost 1 base, V lost 5 bases, and 19 bases had no gene match. The CDR3 is made up of 20 amino acids. The germline CDR1 and CDR2 sequences are SGHVS and FQNEAQ. The CDR3 spells CASSPAGTSGSRFGSYEQYF. The CDR3 bases are TGTGCCAGCAGCCCCGCCGGGACTAGCGGTTCACGCTTTGGGTCCTACGAGCAGTACTTC.

CDR3: CASSLSIQGSDTQYF. The DNA for the CDR3 is TGTGCCAGCAGCTTATCTATCCAGGGGTCAGATACGCAGTATTTT. The chain recombines TRBV11-3 with TRBJ2-3; a weak D match, TRBD1 (6 bases). The length of the CDR3 is 15 residues. The V and J ends lost 2 bases and 4 bases respectively, with 13 bases between them. The germline gives CDR1 SGHNT, CDR2 YENEEA.

The rearrangement joins TRBV28 to TRBJ2-4; TRBD1 matches 9 bases. The CDR3 covers 14 residues. V shed 4 bases and J 8 bases; nucleotides not matched to a gene: 6. CDR1 is MDHEN and CDR2 is SYDVKM in the germline V gene. CDR3 sequence reads: CASSYTGGRDIQYF. The CDR3 nucleotides are TGTGCCAGCAGTTACACAGGGGGCCGGGACATTCAGTACTTC.

The chain joins TRBV30 to TRBJ2-6; D remains ambiguous. Germline V gene sequence: CDR1 GTSNPN, CDR2 SVGIG (reference sequence). This CDR3 spans 11 amino acids. V was shortened by 2 bases and J by 11 bases, with 7 bases between the two germline ends. CDR3 bases: TGTGCCTGGAGTCCCCTTGACGTCCTGACTTTC. It encodes CAWSPLDVLTF. Full variable domain (rest looked up from reference TRBV30 and TRBJ2-6): SQTIHQWPATLVQPVGSPLSLECTVEGTSNPNLYWYRQAAGRGLQLLFYSVGIGQISSEVPQNLSASRPQDRQFILSSKKLLLSDSGFYLCAWSPLDVLTFGAGSRLTVL.

The chain combines TRBV12-5 with TRBJ2-1; tentative D call: TRBD2 (6 bases). The CDR3 length is 14 residues. Germline assignment: CDR1 LGHNT and CDR2 FRNRAP. Trimming removed 4 bases at V and 9 bases at J, with 16 bases between. For the CDR3, the DNA is TGTGCTAGTGGTTGGGGACTGAAAACCTCTGAGCAGTTCTTC. Protein product: CASGWGLKTSEQFF.

The genes are TRBV5-1 and TRBJ2-5, with D possibly being TRBD2 (6 bases). The J call is doubtful: the DNA matches TRBJ2-7 better. CDR3 size: 14 residues. From germline, CDR1 is SGHRS and CDR2 YFSETQ. The CDR3 is CASSLIYGGSEQYF. DNA of the CDR3: TGCGCCAGCAGCTTGATCTACGGGGGATCCGAGCAGTACTTC.

The V and J genes are TRBV28 and TRBJ2-7; the match to TRBD2 covers 12 bases. Germline V lookup: CDR1 MDHEN, CDR2 SYDVKM. The CDR3 runs to 13 residues. Trimming cost V 10 bases and J 1 base; bases outside gene matches: 2. The CDR3 coding sequence is TGTGCCATACTAGCGGGAGGTTCCTACGAGCAGTACTTC. It translates to CAILAGGSYEQYF.

The V and J genes are TRBV7-6 and TRBJ2-7; TRBD1 aligns across 9 bases. The V gene's germline CDR1 is SGHVS and CDR2 FNYEAQ. CDR3 length: 15 amino acids. The junction had 3 bases not matched to a gene; V was cut back by 3 bases and J by 0 bases. In DNA form, the CDR3 reads TGTGCCAGCAGCTTGGAACAGGGGGCCTCCTACGAGCAGTACTTC. It specifies CASSLEQGASYEQYF.

The genes are TRBV7-9 and TRBJ2-7; 9 bases map to TRBD1. Germline CDR1 SEHNR, CDR2 FQNEAQ (reference sequence). The CDR3 spans 15 residues. The ends lost 5 bases at V and 5 bases at J; junction bases unmatched: 10. The CDR3 DNA follows: TGTGCCAGCAGCCCATCGGGACAGGGTTTCAACGAGCAGTACTTC. Its translation is CASSPSGQGFNEQYF.

The CDR3 DNA sequence: TGTGCCACCAGCAGAGATCAGGGGGCCTCCTACAATGAGCAGTTCTTC. It translates to CATSRDQGASYNEQFF. The rearrangement uses TRBV15 and TRBJ2-1; 8 positions agree with TRBD1. The V segment lost 0 bases and the J segment 0 bases; nucleotides outside the gene matches: 1. The CDR3 sequence is 16 residues long. From germline, CDR1 is LNHNV and CDR2 YYDKDF (reference sequence).

V usage is TRBV15 and J usage is TRBJ2-2, with D perhaps matching TRBD2 (6 bases). This CDR3 region has 16 residues. The germline V gene encodes CDR1 LNHNV and CDR2 YYDKDF (reference sequence). Trimming took 4 bases from V and 2 from J, leaving 14 bases between them. The CDR3 region is CATSNAAEGNTGELFF. For the CDR3, the DNA is TGTGCCACCAGCAATGCGGCGGAGGGCAACACCGGGGAGCTGTTTTTT.

J is TRBJ2-5 and V is TRBV2; TRBD2 is a possible D gene (6 bases). V lost 6 bases and J 5 bases, leaving 13 bases between the germline ends. CDR3 length: 13 amino acids. Germline V lookup: CDR1 SNHLY, CDR2 FYNNEI. CDR3 in DNA: TGTGCCAGCAGCCCTGGGGGGAGGGAGACCCAGTACTTC. Its translation is CASSPGGRETQYF. The complete variable domain, with remaining parts taken from reference TRBV2 and TRBJ2-5, reads EPEVTQTPSHQVTQMGQEVILRCVPISNHLYFYWYRQILGQKVEFLVSFYNNEISEKSEIFDDQFSVERPDGSNFTLKIRSTKLEDSAMYFCASSPGGRETQYFGPGTRLLVL.

The chain couples TRBV27 to TRBJ2-7, with 16 nucleotides matching TRBD2. V shed 7 bases, J shed 7 bases, and the junction held 13 bases outside the gene matches. This CDR3 contains 17 residues. Germline V gives CDR1 MNHEY, CDR2 SMNVEV (reference sequence). In DNA, the CDR3 is TGTGCCAGCATGACCGGGACTAGCGGGAGGGGGCCTGGGGAGCAGTACTTC. Amino acids: CASMTGTSGRGPGEQYF.

V is TRBV6-5 and J is TRBJ2-7; 9 bases are shared with TRBD2. V was clipped by 2 bases and J by 6 bases; unmatched bases: 2. The CDR3 totals 13 residues. The germline CDR1 and CDR2 sequences are MNHEY and SVGAGI. The CDR3 spells CASSYRGGGEQYF. The CDR3 nucleotides are TGTGCCAGCAGTTACCGCGGGGGGGGCGAGCAGTACTTC.

Sample share makes this clone hyperexpanded (1% or more). This sequence joins TRBV5-1 and TRBJ2-2; 7 nucleotides line up with TRBD1. Trimming took 3 bases from V and 7 from J; bases not matched to a gene: 6. Germline V lookup: CDR1 SGHRS, CDR2 YFSETQ. The CDR3 loop spans 14 amino acids. The CDR3 bases are TGCGCCAGCAGCTCCGACAGGGCGGACGGGGAGCTGTTTTTT. This sequence encodes CASSSDRADGELFF.

The V and J genes are TRBV6-5 and TRBJ1-1; a weak D match, TRBD1 (6 bases). Germline CDR1 reads MNHEY; CDR2 reads SVGAGI. The CDR3 extends over 15 amino acids. Trimming took off 0 bases at V and 0 bases at J, with 8 bases between the two ends. CDR3 region: CASSYSKGVNTEAFF. CDR3 bases: TGTGCCAGCAGTTACTCGAAGGGGGTGAACACTGAAGCTTTCTTT.